This TCR beta chain is from a study of blood T cell repertoires in COVID-19. Whole-study context: Acute-phase and convalescent COVID-19 samples originated in the United States, Italy and Spain.

This clone was observed once. Some clones are missing from TCRdb's copy, which holds only in-frame ones; the method was immunoSEQ multiplex PCR. The repertoire holds around 98,000 clones, with approximately 90% as singletons. This CDR3 has 16 amino acids. CDR1 MNHEY and CDR2 SVGAGI come from the germline V gene. Trimming pared 0 bases from V and 0 bases from J, leaving 12 bases between. The sequencing input was peripheral blood. The source of this sequence is a man in his 70s with acute or convalescent COVID-19. The rearrangement uses TRBV6-5 and TRBJ2-7; no reliable D call. DNA for the CDR3: TGTGCCAGCAGTTACTCGGTGGTTGCCAGCTCCTACGAGCAGTACTTC. Translation: CASSYSVVASSYEQYF.